This T cell receptor beta chain appears in the sequencing data of a study of response to subunit inactivated influenza vaccine. The study's findings and limits: Only a handful of new T cells, the authors suggested, are recruited with each seasonal influenza vaccination.

This clonotype appeared many times. Antigen unknown. A single record per CDR3 protein comes from TCRdb applying MiXCR to the RT-PCR reads. The data contain a few hundred thousand distinct CDR3 sequences, approximately 20% of them singletons. The sequencing here drew on PBMCs from blood, taken around 22 months after vaccination. The source of this sequence is a man between 50 and 70 years old who received an inactivated influenza vaccine.

CDR3 loop: CASSLMGAGNTIYF. CDR3 sequence (DNA): TGTGCCAGCAGCTTAATGGGAGCTGGAAACACCATATATTTT. The rearrangement joins TRBV7-2 to TRBJ1-3; unclear D gene. Germline CDR1 is SGHTA and CDR2 is FQGNSA. Trimming took off 2 bases at V and 2 bases at J, with 7 bases between the two ends. This CDR3 has 14 residues.